This entry features one T cell receptor beta chain sequence. Antigen specificity is unknown. Between the trimmed V and J ends, which lost 5 bases and 4 bases, there was a span of 6 bases. This CDR3 spans 11 amino acids. Germline V gene lookup returns CDR1 MNHEY and CDR2 SMNVEV (reference sequence). Measured with immunoSEQ multiplex PCR; TCRdb has only the in-frame clones, and not every one. The repertoire holds some 120,000 clones, with 88% as singletons. The data stem from a study of T cell responses to AZD1222 COVID-19 vaccine. Whole-study findings and limits: Baseline serology detected seropositivity in only a handful of AZD1222 recipients.

The sequence was collected from an adult who received the AZD1222 COVID-19 vaccine. Specimen: peripheral blood, collected 28 days after the second AZD1222 dose. The chain employs TRBV27 and TRBJ2-7, with D perhaps matching TRBD2 (5 bases). The CDR3 sequence is CASSGGYEQYF. Written as DNA, the CDR3 is TGTGCCAGCAGTGGAGGATACGAGCAGTACTTC.